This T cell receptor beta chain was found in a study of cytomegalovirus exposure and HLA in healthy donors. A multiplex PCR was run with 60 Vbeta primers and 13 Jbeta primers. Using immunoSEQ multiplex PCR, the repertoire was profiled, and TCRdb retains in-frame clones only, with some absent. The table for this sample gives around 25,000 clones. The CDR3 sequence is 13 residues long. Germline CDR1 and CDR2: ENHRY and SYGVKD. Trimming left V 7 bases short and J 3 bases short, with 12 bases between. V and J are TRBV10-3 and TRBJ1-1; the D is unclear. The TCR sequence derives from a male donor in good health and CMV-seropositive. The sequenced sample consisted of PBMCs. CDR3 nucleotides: TGTGCCATCACCGACATCAGATACACTGAAGCTTTCTTT. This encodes CAITDIRYTEAFF.